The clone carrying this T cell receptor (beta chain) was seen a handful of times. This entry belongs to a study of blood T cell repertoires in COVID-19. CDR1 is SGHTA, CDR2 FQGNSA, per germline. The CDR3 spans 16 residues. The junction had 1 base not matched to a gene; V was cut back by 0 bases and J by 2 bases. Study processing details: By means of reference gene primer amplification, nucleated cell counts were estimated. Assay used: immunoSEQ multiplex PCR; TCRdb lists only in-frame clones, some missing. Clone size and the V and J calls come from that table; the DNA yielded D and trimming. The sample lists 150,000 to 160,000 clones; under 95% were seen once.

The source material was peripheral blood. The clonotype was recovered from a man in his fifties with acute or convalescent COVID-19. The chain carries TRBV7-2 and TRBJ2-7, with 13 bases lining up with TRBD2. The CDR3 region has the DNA TGTGCCAGCAGCTTAGCCGGACTAGCGGGAGCCTACGAGCAGTACTTC. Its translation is CASSLAGLAGAYEQYF. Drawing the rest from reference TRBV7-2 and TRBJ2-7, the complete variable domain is GAGVSQSPSNKVTEKGKDVELRCDPISGHTALYWYRQSLGQGLEFLIYFQGNSAPDKSGLPSDRFSAERTGGSVSTLTIQRTQQEDSAVYLCASSLAGLAGAYEQYFGPGTRLTVT.